Listed below are T cell receptor beta chains from one sample, sequenced in a study of blood T cell repertoires in COVID-19. Here immunoSEQ multiplex PCR was the method, and the copy in TCRdb shows in-frame clones only, minus some. Counted here are 90,000 to 95,000 clones, around nine tenths occurring once; the ten biggest clones make up 8.1%. Specimen: peripheral blood. These receptors all come from an older woman with acute or convalescent COVID-19. Both conserved end residues are part of each CDR3. D genes are given only for firm matches. Size values are once, few and many counts, or a class for expanded clones, and some rows have none.

cdr3_nt cdr3_aa j_call v_call d_call clone_size
TGTGCCAGCTCACCACTTCAGGGAGATACGCAGTATTTT CASSPLQGDTQYF TRBJ2-3 TRBV18 . .
TGTGCCAGCTCACCTCTTGGTCGCGGGAGTTCCGACACCGGGGAGCTGTTTTTT CASSPLGRGSSDTGELFF TRBJ2-2 TRBV18 TRBD2 .
TGTGCTAGTGGAACTGCCACGGGACTAGCGGGGGCCTTCCTTGGGACCCAGTACTTC CASGTATGLAGAFLGTQYF TRBJ2-5 TRBV12-5 TRBD2 .
TGTGCCAGCAGCTTTTCGGCAGGGTCCTACGAGCAGTACTTC CASSFSAGSYEQYF TRBJ2-7 TRBV11-2 . .
TGTGCCAGCAGCTTCTCCGGGGTACAGTTCTTC CASSFSGVQFF TRBJ2-1 TRBV5-4 . .
TGTGCCAGCAGCTTGGCGACGACAGGGGGTTTGAACACTGAAGCTTTCTTT CASSLATTGGLNTEAFF TRBJ1-1 TRBV5-4 TRBD1 once
TGTGCCAGCAGCTTTCGTCGCGGGAGGCCTACCTACGAGCAGTACTTC CASSFRRGRPTYEQYF TRBJ2-7 TRBV5-8 TRBD2 .
TGCGCCAGCTCCCACCAGGGGCAGGGCAGCACTGAAGCTTTCTTT CASSHQGQGSTEAFF TRBJ1-1 TRBV5-1 . once
TGTGCCAGCAGATCTGAACTAGCTAACTATGGCTACACCTTC CASRSELANYGYTF TRBJ1-2 TRBV25-1 . .
TGTGCCACCAGTGACTCCCGGGACAGGGGGCGGCCCGGGGAGCTGTTTTTT CATSDSRDRGRPGELFF TRBJ2-2 TRBV24-1 TRBD1 few
TGTGCCAGCAGCTTAACGTTGACTATCACCGGGGAGCTGTTTTTT CASSLTLTITGELFF TRBJ2-2 TRBV11-3 . .
TGTGCCAGCAGCTTACGGTCGGGGTTGCACACAGATACGCAGTATTTT CASSLRSGLHTDTQYF TRBJ2-3 TRBV13 . .
TGTGCCAGCAGCCAGAAAGGGGGTAATAGCAATCAGCCCCAGCATTTT CASSQKGGNSNQPQHF TRBJ1-5 TRBV3-1/TRBV3-2 . .
TGTGCCATCAGTGAAACAGGGGGTAAAGAGACCCAGTACTTC CAISETGGKETQYF TRBJ2-5 TRBV10-3 TRBD1 .
TGTGCCAGCAGCCCCCCGTTTTCCTACGAGCAGTACTTC CASSPPFSYEQYF TRBJ2-7 TRBV7-3 . .
TGTGCCAGCAGCTCACCGACAGGGGACAATGAAAAACTGTTTTTT CASSSPTGDNEKLFF TRBJ1-4 TRBV7-6 TRBD1 .
TGCGCCAGCAGCCAACCCGGACAGGCTCCTAACTATGGCTACACCTTC CASSQPGQAPNYGYTF TRBJ1-2 TRBV4-1 TRBD1 .
TGTGCCAGCAGGAATGGACAGAACACTGAAGCTTTCTTT CASRNGQNTEAFF TRBJ1-1 TRBV12-3/TRBV12-4 . .
TGCGCCAGCAGCCAACCGTGGAACACTGAAGCTTTCTTT CASSQPWNTEAFF TRBJ1-1 TRBV4-1 . .
TGCGCCAGCAGCCCGGGACTAGCGGGGGGGTTTCAGTACTTC CASSPGLAGGFQYF TRBJ2-4 TRBV4-1 TRBD2 .
TGTGCCAGTAGTATAGTAACTAGCGGCACAGATACGCAGTATTTT CASSIVTSGTDTQYF TRBJ2-3 TRBV19 TRBD2 .
TGTGCCAGCAGCTTAGGCCACTCGGGAGCCAATGAGCAGTTCTTC CASSLGHSGANEQFF TRBJ2-1 TRBV11-2 . .
TGTGCCTGGGGCCCCTTAGCGGGAGGCACCTACAATGAGCAGTTCTTC CAWGPLAGGTYNEQFF TRBJ2-1 TRBV30 TRBD2 once
TGTGCCAGCAGCCCCCTGGGGCCTAATCCCTACAATGAGCAGTTCTTC CASSPLGPNPYNEQFF TRBJ2-1 TRBV5-6 . .
TGTGCCAGCAGCCTAGGAGGACAGGGTAGTCAGCCCCAGCATTTT CASSLGGQGSQPQHF TRBJ1-5 TRBV7-2 TRBD1 .
TGCAGTGCTAGTTCGCTAGCGGGGTTAAACATTCAGTACTTC CSASSLAGLNIQYF TRBJ2-4 TRBV20-1 TRBD2 .
TGTGCCAGCTCACCAGACGCGGAAGAGACCCAGTACTTC CASSPDAEETQYF TRBJ2-5 TRBV18 . few
TGCAGTGCTAGTGGGGCTAGCGGGAGAGGAGCCAAAAACATTCAGTACTTC CSASGASGRGAKNIQYF TRBJ2-4 TRBV20-1 TRBD2 .
TGTGCCAGCAGTCGACAGGGGGCAGGTGGCTACACCTTC CASSRQGAGGYTF TRBJ1-2 TRBV12-3/TRBV12-4 TRBD1 .
TGTGCCAGCAGTGAAGCGACAGGCTGGGAGCAGTACTTC CASSEATGWEQYF TRBJ2-7 TRBV2 . .
TGTGCCTGGGTGGGCTCGCCGAATGAGCAGTTCTTC CAWVGSPNEQFF TRBJ2-1 TRBV30 . .
TGTGCCAGCAGCCCCCCGGGGAACCTGAACACCGGGGAGCTGTTTTTT CASSPPGNLNTGELFF TRBJ2-2 TRBV7-9 . .
TGCGCCAGCACACGACTAGCCCAAGAGACCCAGTACTTC CASTRLAQETQYF TRBJ2-5 TRBV10-2 TRBD2 .
TGTGCCAGCAGCCTGGCGGGTGATAGCAATCAGCCCCAGCATTTT CASSLAGDSNQPQHF TRBJ1-5 TRBV28 . .
TGTGCCAGCAGTTTAAAGGAGCGGGACTACGAGCAGTACTTC CASSLKERDYEQYF TRBJ2-7 TRBV27 TRBD2 .
TGCAGTGCTAGTAGCGGGGCTGTTCTCGAGCAGTACTTC CSASSGAVLEQYF TRBJ2-7 TRBV20-1 TRBD2 .
TGTGCCAGCAGCTTGGGCCCCGGGAGCACCAATCAGCCCCAGCATTTT CASSLGPGSTNQPQHF TRBJ1-5 TRBV5-5 . .
TGTGCCAGCAGGACCTCAGGACAGGGCTACAATCAGCCCCAGCATTTT CASRTSGQGYNQPQHF TRBJ1-5 TRBV27 TRBD1 few
TGTGCCAGCAGTTACTACCAGGGCCTGGATACGCAGTATTTT CASSYYQGLDTQYF TRBJ2-3 TRBV6-2/TRBV6-3 . .
TGTGCCAGCAGTTTAGCTAGGTACGAGCAGTACTTC CASSLARYEQYF TRBJ2-7 TRBV28 . .
TGCGCCAGCAGCTTGGGGGACACACACACTGAAGCTTTCTTT CASSLGDTHTEAFF TRBJ1-1 TRBV5-1 . .
TGTGCCTGGAGTGATCACAGGGGAGTTGCCGAAAAACTGTTTTTT CAWSDHRGVAEKLFF TRBJ1-4 TRBV30 TRBD1 few
TGTGCCAGCAGTGCCCGTCGCGGGGGGAACTACGAGCAGTACTTC CASSARRGGNYEQYF TRBJ2-7 TRBV28 TRBD2 .
TGTGCCAGCAGCTTCGGGACAGGGTTGTCCTATGGCTACACCTTC CASSFGTGLSYGYTF TRBJ1-2 TRBV7-2 TRBD1 .
TGTGCCAGTAGTAGACTAGCGGGGGTGTTAGATACGCAGTATTTT CASSRLAGVLDTQYF TRBJ2-3 TRBV19 TRBD2 .
TGTGCCAGCAGCTTGGGACAGGGTAGGAACACCGGGGAGCTGTTTTTT CASSLGQGRNTGELFF TRBJ2-2 TRBV5-4 TRBD1 .
TGCGCCAGCAGCTATAAACAGGGTACTGGGGATGAGCAGTTCTTC CASSYKQGTGDEQFF TRBJ2-1 TRBV5-1 . .
TGTGCCAGCAGTTTAGCACCTCGGGGGTTCTATCAGCCCCAGCATTTT CASSLAPRGFYQPQHF TRBJ1-5 TRBV28 . .
TGTGCCAGCAGCACTGCAAGAAGCACAGATACGCAGTATTTT CASSTARSTDTQYF TRBJ2-3 TRBV27 . .
TGCAGCGTTGAAACCACGGACAAGGGCTGGGAGACCCAGTACTTC CSVETTDKGWETQYF TRBJ2-5 TRBV29-1 . .
TGTGCCAGCAGCTTAGGGGCGGGTAGCAATCAGCCCCAGCATTTT CASSLGAGSNQPQHF TRBJ1-5 TRBV7-6 . once
TGCGCCAGCAGCTTGGAGGGACAGAAAAATCAGCCCCAGCATTTT CASSLEGQKNQPQHF TRBJ1-5 TRBV5-1 TRBD1 .
TGTGCCAGCAGTGCTGGACAGGGCGGCACCGGGGAGCTGTTTTTT CASSAGQGGTGELFF TRBJ2-2 TRBV2 TRBD1 once
TGTGCCAGTAGTAGAACTAGGACAGGGGTTGGCAATCAGCCCCAGCATTTT CASSRTRTGVGNQPQHF TRBJ1-5 TRBV19 TRBD1 .
TGTGCCAGCAGTGGTAGGGAGTCCGGGGAGCTGTTTTTT CASSGRESGELFF TRBJ2-2 TRBV2 . once
TGTGCCAGCAGTTTGTTACTAGCGGGAGTCTACGAGCAGTACTTC CASSLLLAGVYEQYF TRBJ2-7 TRBV27 TRBD2 few
TGTGCCAGCCGAGAAGAGAGCAATCAGCCCCAGCATTTT CASREESNQPQHF TRBJ1-5 TRBV28 . few